This TCR beta chain was identified during a study of early T cells in non-severe SARS-CoV-2 infection. In regard to this clonotype: Antigen: not known.

Trimming pared 4 bases from V and 6 bases from J, leaving 16 bases between. Germline V gene sequence: CDR1 SGHTA, CDR2 FQGTGA. This CDR3 has 14 residues. MiXCR, applied by TCRdb to the 5' RACE reads, yields one record per CDR3 protein. The sample lists more than 45,000 distinct CDR3 sequences, around 12% occurring once. Broader study findings: Matches to VDJdb favored anti-spike CD8 responses and missed private and CD4 specificities.

The clonotype originates from an adult who was a healthcare worker with PCR-confirmed SARS-CoV-2 infection or an uninfected control (not recorded which). Input material: whole blood. V gene TRBV7-3 combines with J gene TRBJ2-7; a possible D gene is TRBD1 (6 bases). Here the CDR3 DNA reads TGTGCCAGCAGCTGGCAGGGGCAGGACGGCGAGCAGTACTTC. Protein sequence: CASSWQGQDGEQYF.